These T cell receptor beta chains were read from a single sample in a study of blood T cell repertoires in COVID-19. Clones were sequenced by immunoSEQ multiplex PCR, and TCRdb holds only the in-frame ones, with some missing. The sample includes about 310,000 clones, about 90% of them seen just once. The sample comprised peripheral blood. Receptors were obtained from a woman aged 40 to 50 with COVID-19, enrolled during active disease. Each CDR3 is given with its conserved first and last residue. The order of the fields is clone size, CDR3 length, J gene, V gene, D gene, CDR3 protein, CDR3 DNA. A D gene is named only where the DNA matches it firmly. The listing skips clone size in some rows; elsewhere it reads once, few, many or a size class.

clone size: once
CDR3 length: 16
J gene: TRBJ1-5
V gene: TRBV18
D gene: NA
CDR3 protein: CASSPPSREGNQPQHF
CDR3 DNA: TGTGCCAGCTCACCACCGAGTAGGGAGGGGAATCAGCCCCAGCATTTT

clone size: NA
CDR3 length: 18
J gene: TRBJ1-5
V gene: TRBV23-1
D gene: NA
CDR3 protein: CASSHNPGVKIRIRPQHF
CDR3 DNA: TGCGCCAGCAGTCACAACCCAGGGGTGAAGATTAGGATAAGGCCCCAGCATTTT

clone size: few
CDR3 length: 16
J gene: TRBJ2-3
V gene: TRBV27
D gene: TRBD2
CDR3 protein: CASRMLAGGATDTQYF
CDR3 DNA: TGTGCCAGCAGGATGTTGGCGGGGGGTGCCACAGATACGCAGTATTTT

clone size: NA
CDR3 length: 13
J gene: TRBJ1-2
V gene: TRBV6-2/TRBV6-3
D gene: NA
CDR3 protein: CASSLVFNYGYTF
CDR3 DNA: TGTGCCAGCAGTCTAGTTTTTAACTATGGCTACACCTTC

clone size: NA
CDR3 length: 16
J gene: TRBJ1-1
V gene: TRBV5-1
D gene: TRBD1
CDR3 protein: CASSLGHGQGARGAFF
CDR3 DNA: TGCGCCAGCAGCTTGGGGCATGGACAGGGGGCGAGAGGAGCTTTCTTT

clone size: NA
CDR3 length: 15
J gene: TRBJ2-5
V gene: TRBV6-2/TRBV6-3
D gene: TRBD2
CDR3 protein: CASSATSGRGQTQYF
CDR3 DNA: TGTGCCAGCAGTGCCACTAGCGGGAGAGGTCAGACCCAGTACTTC

clone size: NA
CDR3 length: 17
J gene: TRBJ2-2
V gene: TRBV15
D gene: TRBD2
CDR3 protein: CATSRVGLADHTGELFF
CDR3 DNA: TGTGCCACCAGCAGAGTAGGACTAGCGGATCACACCGGGGAGCTGTTTTTT

clone size: NA
CDR3 length: 14
J gene: TRBJ2-3
V gene: TRBV19
D gene: NA
CDR3 protein: CASSPPRGTDTQYF
CDR3 DNA: TGTGCCAGTAGCCCCCCGAGGGGCACAGATACGCAGTATTTT

clone size: NA
CDR3 length: 13
J gene: TRBJ1-1
V gene: TRBV19
D gene: NA
CDR3 protein: CASSLELRVPAFF
CDR3 DNA: TGTGCCAGTAGTCTCGAGTTGAGGGTACCGGCTTTCTTT

clone size: NA
CDR3 length: 14
J gene: TRBJ1-4
V gene: TRBV11-2
D gene: TRBD1
CDR3 protein: CASSRTGGVEKLFF
CDR3 DNA: TGTGCCAGCAGCCGGACAGGGGGCGTCGAAAAACTGTTTTTT

clone size: NA
CDR3 length: 16
J gene: TRBJ2-7
V gene: TRBV19
D gene: NA
CDR3 protein: CASSITSGAGLYEQYF
CDR3 DNA: TGTGCCAGTAGTATAACTTCTGGGGCAGGGCTCTACGAGCAGTACTTC

clone size: NA
CDR3 length: 15
J gene: TRBJ2-2
V gene: TRBV5-1
D gene: TRBD2
CDR3 protein: CASSVAGGPTGELFF
CDR3 DNA: TGCGCCAGTTCAGTAGCGGGAGGGCCAACCGGGGAGCTGTTTTTT

clone size: NA
CDR3 length: 13
J gene: TRBJ1-2
V gene: TRBV7-6
D gene: TRBD1
CDR3 protein: CASSGGQGYGYTF
CDR3 DNA: TGTGCCAGCAGCGGGGGACAGGGGTATGGCTACACCTTC

clone size: NA
CDR3 length: 15
J gene: TRBJ1-1
V gene: TRBV4-1
D gene: NA
CDR3 protein: CASSQDGGLNTEAFF
CDR3 DNA: TGCGCCAGCAGCCAAGATGGAGGACTGAACACTGAAGCTTTCTTT

clone size: NA
CDR3 length: 15
J gene: TRBJ2-1
V gene: TRBV25-1
D gene: TRBD2
CDR3 protein: CASSPSGRDYNEQFF
CDR3 DNA: TGTGCCAGCAGTCCAAGCGGGAGGGACTACAATGAGCAGTTCTTC

clone size: NA
CDR3 length: 15
J gene: TRBJ1-3
V gene: TRBV3-1/TRBV3-2
D gene: NA
CDR3 protein: CASSQDWSSGNTIYF
CDR3 DNA: TGTGCCAGCAGCCAAGATTGGAGCTCTGGAAACACCATATATTTT

clone size: NA
CDR3 length: 17
J gene: TRBJ1-1
V gene: TRBV2
D gene: NA
CDR3 protein: CASSFGPRGPLNTEAFF
CDR3 DNA: TGTGCCAGCAGTTTTGGTCCCCGAGGGCCCTTGAACACTGAAGCTTTCTTT

clone size: NA
CDR3 length: 17
J gene: TRBJ1-1
V gene: TRBV4-3
D gene: TRBD1
CDR3 protein: CASSPSITTGGNTEAFF
CDR3 DNA: TGCGCCAGCAGCCCATCCATCACGACAGGGGGGAACACTGAAGCTTTCTTT

clone size: few
CDR3 length: 14
J gene: TRBJ1-4
V gene: TRBV5-4
D gene: TRBD1
CDR3 protein: CASSAGTGGEKLFF
CDR3 DNA: TGTGCCAGCAGCGCCGGGACAGGGGGGGAAAAACTGTTTTTT

clone size: NA
CDR3 length: 16
J gene: TRBJ2-2
V gene: TRBV4-1
D gene: TRBD2
CDR3 protein: CASSDPAGGNTGELFF
CDR3 DNA: TGCGCCAGCAGCGATCCAGCGGGGGGCAACACCGGGGAGCTGTTTTTT

clone size: NA
CDR3 length: 15
J gene: TRBJ2-7
V gene: TRBV6-5
D gene: TRBD1
CDR3 protein: CASSYSGQGTYEQYF
CDR3 DNA: TGTGCCAGCAGTTACTCGGGACAGGGGACCTACGAGCAGTACTTC

clone size: NA
CDR3 length: 18
J gene: TRBJ2-7
V gene: TRBV28
D gene: TRBD1
CDR3 protein: CASSSPSSTGAGSYEQYF
CDR3 DNA: TGTGCCAGCAGTTCCCCTAGCTCAACAGGGGCGGGCTCCTACGAGCAGTACTTC

clone size: NA
CDR3 length: 14
J gene: TRBJ2-7
V gene: TRBV24-1
D gene: NA
CDR3 protein: CATSAPREGCEQYF
CDR3 DNA: TGTGCCACCAGTGCTCCTAGAGAAGGCTGCGAGCAGTACTTC

clone size: few
CDR3 length: 15
J gene: TRBJ1-6
V gene: TRBV28
D gene: NA
CDR3 protein: CASSSSGGSNSPLHF
CDR3 DNA: TGTGCCAGCAGTTCCTCCGGGGGGAGTAATTCACCCCTCCACTTT

clone size: NA
CDR3 length: 13
J gene: TRBJ1-3
V gene: TRBV7-9
D gene: NA
CDR3 protein: CASSQGSGNTIYF
CDR3 DNA: TGTGCCAGCAGCCAGGGGTCTGGAAACACCATATATTTT

clone size: NA
CDR3 length: 16
J gene: TRBJ2-5
V gene: TRBV19
D gene: TRBD2
CDR3 protein: CASSIVAGGPGETQYF
CDR3 DNA: TGTGCCAGTAGTATTGTAGCGGGAGGGCCGGGTGAGACCCAGTACTTC

clone size: NA
CDR3 length: 13
J gene: TRBJ2-2
V gene: TRBV5-5
D gene: NA
CDR3 protein: CASSRDYTGELFF
CDR3 DNA: TGTGCCAGCAGCCGGGACTACACCGGGGAGCTGTTTTTT

clone size: NA
CDR3 length: 13
J gene: TRBJ1-6
V gene: TRBV19
D gene: TRBD1
CDR3 protein: CASSITGGSPLHF
CDR3 DNA: TGTGCCAGTAGTATCACAGGGGGATCACCCCTCCACTTT

clone size: once
CDR3 length: 14
J gene: TRBJ1-1
V gene: TRBV6-5
D gene: NA
CDR3 protein: CASSPNPGVTEAFF
CDR3 DNA: TGTGCCAGCAGCCCCAACCCCGGAGTCACTGAAGCTTTCTTT

clone size: NA
CDR3 length: 14
J gene: TRBJ1-5
V gene: TRBV18
D gene: NA
CDR3 protein: CASSPNRDNQPQHF
CDR3 DNA: TGTGCCAGCTCACCGAACAGGGACAATCAGCCCCAGCATTTT

clone size: NA
CDR3 length: 16
J gene: TRBJ1-2
V gene: TRBV4-1
D gene: NA
CDR3 protein: CASSLSWGSSNYGYTF
CDR3 DNA: TGCGCCAGCAGTCTTTCGTGGGGCAGCTCCAACTATGGCTACACCTTC

clone size: few
CDR3 length: 15
J gene: TRBJ1-2
V gene: TRBV28
D gene: TRBD1
CDR3 protein: CASRPSRGVNYGYTF
CDR3 DNA: TGTGCCAGCAGGCCTTCCAGGGGGGTGAACTATGGCTACACCTTC

clone size: NA
CDR3 length: 15
J gene: TRBJ2-7
V gene: TRBV7-7
D gene: TRBD1
CDR3 protein: CASSYRDRSSYEQYF
CDR3 DNA: TGTGCTAGCAGTTACCGGGACAGGAGCTCCTACGAGCAGTACTTC

clone size: NA
CDR3 length: 15
J gene: TRBJ1-1
V gene: TRBV2
D gene: NA
CDR3 protein: CASSGVRTENTEAFF
CDR3 DNA: TGTGCCAGCAGTGGGGTCAGGACTGAGAACACTGAAGCTTTCTTT

clone size: few
CDR3 length: 14
J gene: TRBJ1-6
V gene: TRBV7-6
D gene: TRBD1
CDR3 protein: CATARQGQNSPLHF
CDR3 DNA: TGTGCCACCGCAAGACAGGGGCAGAATTCACCCCTCCACTTT

clone size: NA
CDR3 length: 15
J gene: TRBJ2-2
V gene: TRBV7-8
D gene: NA
CDR3 protein: CASSLRQGDTGELFF
CDR3 DNA: TGTGCCAGCAGCTTAAGGCAGGGTGACACCGGGGAGCTGTTTTTT

clone size: NA
CDR3 length: 13
J gene: TRBJ1-4
V gene: TRBV6-6
D gene: TRBD1
CDR3 protein: CASSPTGDEKLFF
CDR3 DNA: TGTGCCAGCAGCCCAACAGGGGATGAAAAACTGTTTTTT

clone size: NA
CDR3 length: 14
J gene: TRBJ1-2
V gene: TRBV18
D gene: TRBD1
CDR3 protein: CASSLSRDRGGYTF
CDR3 DNA: TGTGCCAGCTCACTATCCCGGGACAGAGGTGGCTACACCTTC

clone size: once
CDR3 length: 15
J gene: TRBJ2-1
V gene: TRBV28
D gene: NA
CDR3 protein: CASSPGGNFVNEQFF
CDR3 DNA: TGTGCCAGCAGCCCTGGGGGGAATTTCGTCAATGAGCAGTTCTTC

clone size: NA
CDR3 length: 16
J gene: TRBJ2-2
V gene: TRBV28
D gene: TRBD1
CDR3 protein: CASSLWGQGFTGELFF
CDR3 DNA: TGTGCCAGCAGTTTATGGGGACAGGGGTTCACCGGGGAGCTGTTTTTT

clone size: once
CDR3 length: 13
J gene: TRBJ2-7
V gene: TRBV5-6
D gene: NA
CDR3 protein: CASSLGGDYEQYF
CDR3 DNA: TGTGCCAGCAGCTTAGGTGGAGACTACGAGCAGTACTTC

clone size: NA
CDR3 length: 15
J gene: TRBJ2-7
V gene: TRBV19
D gene: TRBD2
CDR3 protein: CASSIGSGRGYEQYF
CDR3 DNA: TGTGCCAGTAGTATTGGTAGCGGGAGGGGGTACGAGCAGTACTTC

clone size: NA
CDR3 length: 14
J gene: TRBJ2-7
V gene: TRBV7-9
D gene: NA
CDR3 protein: CASSLERSSYEQYF
CDR3 DNA: TGTGCCAGCAGCTTGGAGAGGAGCTCCTACGAGCAGTACTTC

clone size: NA
CDR3 length: 15
J gene: TRBJ1-4
V gene: TRBV7-2
D gene: TRBD1
CDR3 protein: CASSFDRGGGEKLFF
CDR3 DNA: TGTGCCAGCAGCTTCGACAGGGGAGGCGGTGAAAAACTGTTTTTT

clone size: NA
CDR3 length: 15
J gene: TRBJ2-7
V gene: TRBV9
D gene: NA
CDR3 protein: CASSVQGISNDEQYF
CDR3 DNA: TGTGCCAGCAGCGTACAGGGGATCTCGAATGACGAGCAGTACTTC

clone size: NA
CDR3 length: 13
J gene: TRBJ1-1
V gene: TRBV18
D gene: NA
CDR3 protein: CASSPSGNAEAFF
CDR3 DNA: TGTGCCAGCTCACCATCAGGTAACGCTGAAGCTTTCTTT

clone size: NA
CDR3 length: 14
J gene: TRBJ1-1
V gene: TRBV6-2/TRBV6-3
D gene: NA
CDR3 protein: CASSSQALNTEAFF
CDR3 DNA: TGTGCCAGCAGTTCCCAGGCTTTGAACACTGAAGCTTTCTTT

clone size: NA
CDR3 length: 14
J gene: TRBJ2-2
V gene: TRBV27
D gene: NA
CDR3 protein: CASSLIGDTGELFF
CDR3 DNA: TGTGCCAGCAGTTTAATAGGGGACACCGGGGAGCTGTTTTTT

clone size: NA
CDR3 length: 15
J gene: TRBJ1-5
V gene: TRBV6-5
D gene: NA
CDR3 protein: CASTPGGVGNQPQHF
CDR3 DNA: TGTGCCAGCACCCCTGGGGGCGTCGGCAATCAGCCCCAGCATTTT